These 14 T cell receptor beta chains were sequenced from one sample in a study of blood T cells in healthy people across ages. A second PCR, run for about 7 to 11 cycles, used a sample-barcoded 5' primer plus a J-beta primer mix. A single record per CDR3 protein comes from TCRdb applying MiXCR to the 5' RACE reads. Here the sample spans about 1.4 million distinct CDR3 sequences, around 59% being singletons. The sample comprised blood. These receptors were taken from a young man in good health.

The sample holds a few counts of this clonotype. V is TRBV20-1 and J is TRBJ2-5, with D possibly matching TRBD1 (7 bases). V was shortened by 0 bases and J by 3 bases, with 11 bases between the two germline ends. The CDR3 has 14 amino acids. Germline loops: CDR1 DFQATT, CDR2 SNEGSKA (reference sequence). In DNA, the CDR3 is TGCAGTGCTAGAGATGCCAGGGGGGAAGAGACCCAGTACTTC. The encoded protein is CSARDARGEETQYF.

The chain carries TRBV13 and TRBJ1-3; D gene ambiguous. CDR1 is PRHDT and CDR2 is FYEKMQ in the germline V gene (reference sequence). This CDR3 is 12 amino acids long. Trimming stripped 4 bases from V and 2 bases from J, with 3 bases between. The DNA for the CDR3 is TGTGCCAGCAGCTCCCCTGGAAACACCATATATTTT. Protein sequence: CASSSPGNTIYF.

This clonotype was observed a handful of times. The genes are TRBV7-2 and TRBJ2-7; TRBD2 matches at 11 bases. The CDR3 spans 18 residues. The germline V gene encodes CDR1 SGHTA and CDR2 FQGNSA. J was trimmed by 5 bases and V by 4 bases; bases with no gene match: 16. CDR3 nucleotide sequence: TGTGCCAGCAGCTCCCAACTAGCGGGAGACCCATTTGGGGACGAGCAGTACTTC. This encodes CASSSQLAGDPFGDEQYF.

This rearrangement joins TRBV20-1 to TRBJ2-1, with D tentatively TRBD2 (6 bases). CDR1 and CDR2 from the germline V gene are DFQATT and SNEGSKA (reference sequence). There are 14 residues in the CDR3. Trimming cost V 5 bases and J 4 bases, with 15 bases left between them. CDR3 bases: TGCAGTGCTGACCTACCGGGACTTTACAATGAGCAGTTCTTC. It codes for CSADLPGLYNEQFF.

This clonotype occurred a few times. This chain joins TRBV29-1 and TRBJ2-1; D call uncertain. The germline CDR1 and CDR2 sequences are SQVTM and ANQGSEA. V dropped 3 bases and J dropped 3 bases, with 12 bases sitting between them. CDR3 length: 14 amino acids. The CDR3 protein is CSVDRRSSYNEQFF. The CDR3 DNA reads TGCAGCGTTGACCGGCGGTCCAGCTACAATGAGCAGTTCTTC.

This chain uses TRBV4-1 with TRBJ2-7, with 11 bases identical to TRBD1. CDR3 length: 18 residues. CDR1 is MGHRA, CDR2 YSYEKL, per germline. V was clipped by 4 bases and J by 4 bases; unmatched bases: 15. CDR3 region: CASSLLPSGTGGFYEQYF. The CDR3 DNA reads as TGCGCCAGCAGCCTCCTACCCTCCGGGACAGGGGGATTTTACGAGCAGTACTTC.

V usage is TRBV5-6 and J usage is TRBJ2-5; 9 bases fit TRBD1. The J call could be wrong; TRBJ2-7 is a better fit for the DNA end. CDR1 SGHDT and CDR2 YYEEEE come from the germline V gene. The CDR3 extends over 14 amino acids. In DNA form, the CDR3 reads TGTGCCAGCATCCGGACAGGGGTGGCCTACGAGCAGTACTTC. Amino acids: CASIRTGVAYEQYF.

This clonotype was observed a handful of times. This chain uses TRBV20-1 with TRBJ2-5; TRBD1 aligns across 8 bases. CDR1 is DFQATT and CDR2 is SNEGSKA in the germline V gene (reference sequence). The J segment lost 5 bases and the V segment lost 6 bases, leaving 11 bases of the junction unmatched. The CDR3 spans 14 residues. The CDR3 is CSAQIETGAETQYF. CDR3 nucleotide sequence: TGCAGTGCCCAAATAGAGACAGGGGCGGAGACCCAGTACTTC.

This CDR3 is CASRHGTVDQPQHF. In DNA, the CDR3 is TGTGCCAGCAGACACGGGACAGTGGATCAGCCCCAGCATTTT. V gene TRBV2 combines with J gene TRBJ1-5; TRBD1 matches at 7 bases. The germline V gene has CDR1 SNHLY and CDR2 FYNNEI. The CDR3 has 14 residues. V gave up 6 bases and J gave up 5 bases; unmatched junction bases: 7.

This chain connects TRBV11-2 to TRBJ2-5; 10 bases map to TRBD2. This CDR3 contains 17 residues. The V segment lost 6 bases and the J segment 5 bases; nucleotides outside the gene matches: 15. Germline lookup yields CDR1 SGHAT and CDR2 FQNNGV. CDR3 sequence: CASSWSGGAIRGETQYF. The CDR3 DNA sequence: TGTGCCAGCAGTTGGAGCGGGGGGGCCATTCGGGGGGAGACCCAGTACTTC.

This clonotype has just a few counts. This chain connects TRBV6-2 or TRBV6-3 to TRBJ2-7, with 9 bases lining up with TRBD1. V shed 6 bases and J 4 bases; nucleotides not matched to a gene: 7. This CDR3 comprises 14 residues. Germline V gene data show CDR1 as MNHEY and CDR2 as SVGEGT. DNA of the CDR3: TGTGCCAGCAGCTATGCCGGGACAGGGTACGAGCAGTACTTC. Residues: CASSYAGTGYEQYF.

V gene TRBV9 combines with J gene TRBJ2-7; no clear D gene. The V gene's germline CDR1 is SGDLS and CDR2 YYNGEE. The germline V and J ends were trimmed by 0 bases and 2 bases, with 9 bases remaining between them. The length of the CDR3 is 14 residues. The CDR3 sequence: CASSVAEIPYEQYF. The CDR3 DNA is TGTGCCAGCAGCGTAGCTGAGATTCCCTACGAGCAGTACTTC. Full variable domain (rest looked up from reference TRBV9 and TRBJ2-7): DSGVTQTPKHLITATGQRVTLRCSPRSGDLSVYWYQQSLDQGLQFLIQYYNGEERAKGNILERFSAQQFPDLHSELNLSSLELGDSALYFCASSVAEIPYEQYFGPGTRLTVT.

The chain recombines TRBV20-1 with TRBJ1-5, with 7 bases aligning to TRBD1. Germline values: CDR1 DFQATT, CDR2 SNEGSKA (reference sequence). The CDR3 consists of 13 residues. V trimming: 4 bases; J trimming: 7 bases; junction bases outside the gene matches: 7. The CDR3 DNA sequence: TGCAGTGCTAACGACAGGGCGGAACAGCCCCAGCATTTT. The encoded protein is CSANDRAEQPQHF.

This clonotype appeared a few times. The chain combines TRBV7-9 with TRBJ1-6, with D tentatively TRBD1 (6 bases). This CDR3 region has 14 residues. CDR1 and CDR2 (germline): SEHNR, FQNEAQ (reference sequence). V was pared by 5 bases and J by 15 bases, with 20 bases between. The DNA of the CDR3 is TGTGCCAGCAGCCTCAGGGGCACCCCTTCGGGCCTCCACTTT. It encodes CASSLRGTPSGLHF. Drawing the rest from reference TRBV7-9 and TRBJ1-6, the complete variable domain is DTGVSQNPRHKITKRGQNVTFRCDPISEHNRLYWYRQTLGQGPEFLTYFQNEAQLEKSRLLSDRFSAERPKGSFSTLEIQRTEQGDSAMYLCASSLRGTPSGLHFGNGTRLTVT.